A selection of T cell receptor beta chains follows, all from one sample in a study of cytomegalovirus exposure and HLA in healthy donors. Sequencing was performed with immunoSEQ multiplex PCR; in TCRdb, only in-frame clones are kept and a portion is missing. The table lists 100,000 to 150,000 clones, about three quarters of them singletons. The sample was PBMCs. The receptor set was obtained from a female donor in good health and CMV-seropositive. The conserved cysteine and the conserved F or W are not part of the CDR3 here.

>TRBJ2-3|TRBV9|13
ASSVGGQSTDTQY
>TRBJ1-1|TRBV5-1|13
ASSNTAGANTEAF
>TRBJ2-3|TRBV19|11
ASTTGSTDTQY
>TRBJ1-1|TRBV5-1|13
ASSLEGHRGEEAF
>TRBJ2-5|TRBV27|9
ASGRGETQY
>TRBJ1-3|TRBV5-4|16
ASSRGTGTASSGNTIY
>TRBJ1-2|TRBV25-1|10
ASSGGGGGYT
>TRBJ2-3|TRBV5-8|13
VSRGLAGGRDTQY
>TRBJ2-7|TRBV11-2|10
ASSHSRYEQY
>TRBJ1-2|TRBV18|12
ASSPSWGDYGYT
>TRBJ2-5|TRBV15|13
ATSRDIGQQETQY
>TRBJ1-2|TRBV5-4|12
ASSPGTDNYGYT
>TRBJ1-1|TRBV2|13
ASLYPGQGDTEAF
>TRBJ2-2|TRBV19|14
ASSSRLAGGSGELF
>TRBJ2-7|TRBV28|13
ASSLSGTGGSEQY
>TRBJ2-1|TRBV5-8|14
ASTTPGRSSYNEQF
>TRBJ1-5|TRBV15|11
ATSNGVNQPQH
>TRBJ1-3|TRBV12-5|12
ASGLGEAGNTIY
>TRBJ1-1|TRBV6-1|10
ASLGGGTEAF
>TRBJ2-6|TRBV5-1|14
ASSFAVLSGANVLT
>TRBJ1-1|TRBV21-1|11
ASTYSTRTEAF
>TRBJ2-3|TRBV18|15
ASSPRGQGASGDTQY
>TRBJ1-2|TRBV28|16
ASSFEVATGTPHGDYT
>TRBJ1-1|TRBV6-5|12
ASSEGGLNTEAF
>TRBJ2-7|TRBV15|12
ATSPRQGTYEQY
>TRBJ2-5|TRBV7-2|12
ASSLVRGEETQY
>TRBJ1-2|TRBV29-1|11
SVEDPGVYGYT
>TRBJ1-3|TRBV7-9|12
ASTRQTPGNTIY
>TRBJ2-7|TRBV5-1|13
ASSSTSVESYEQY
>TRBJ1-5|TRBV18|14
ASSSSNFQGAQPQH
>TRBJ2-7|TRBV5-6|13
ASSQDRGLGNEQY
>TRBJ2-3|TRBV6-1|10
ASMGSGDTQY
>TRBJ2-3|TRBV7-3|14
ASSSGQGLMTDTQY
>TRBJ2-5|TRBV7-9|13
ASSPPGLARGTQY
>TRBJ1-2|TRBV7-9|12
ASSTGQGALGYT
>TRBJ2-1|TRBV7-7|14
ASSLRTGLSYNEQF
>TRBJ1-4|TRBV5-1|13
ASSLGGVPNEKLF
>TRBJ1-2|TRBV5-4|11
ASSFPYNYGYT
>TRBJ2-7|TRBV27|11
ASRSTGPYEQY
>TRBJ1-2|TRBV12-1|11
ASSFRGCYGYT
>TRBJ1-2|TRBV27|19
ASSSRKADTGGGYANYGYT
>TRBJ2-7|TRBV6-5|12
ASSSGAPPYEQY
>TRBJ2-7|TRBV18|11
ASSTGQSYEQY
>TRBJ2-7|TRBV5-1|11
ASSLTGSYEQY
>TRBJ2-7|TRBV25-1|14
ASSLGSWKWTGEQY
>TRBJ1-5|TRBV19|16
ASSLGQGQGFSNQPQH
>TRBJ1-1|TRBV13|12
ASIWWQMNTEAF
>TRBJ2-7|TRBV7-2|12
ASKTERESSEQY
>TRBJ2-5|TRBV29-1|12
SVARDRGKETQY
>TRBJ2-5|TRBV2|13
ASGGASGSRETQY
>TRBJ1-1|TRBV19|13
ASNIGGQVNTEAF
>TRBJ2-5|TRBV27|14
ASSSRTSEMQETQY
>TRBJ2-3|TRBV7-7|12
ASSPSTGTDTQY